A single sample is the source of the 20 T cell receptor beta chains below, sequenced in a study of shared clonotypes between healthy human individuals. TCRdb's copy holds only in-frame clones and misses some; the assay was immunoSEQ multiplex PCR. The sample has 2 million to 3 million clones, over 85% seen once. Material: naive CD4+ T cells from PBMCs. Subset given: CD45RA+ positively selected. The receptors were gathered from a man aged 18 to 29 in good health. Some clones in this sample may be carry-over from other donors' samples.

The chain recombines TRBV7-9 with TRBJ2-5, with 7 positions matching TRBD1. Germline CDR1 is SEHNR and CDR2 is FQNEAQ (reference sequence). Germline trimming cut 5 bases from V and 5 bases from J; bases unmatched to any gene: 8. There are 14 residues in the CDR3. The CDR3, as DNA: TGTGCCAGCAGCGCACGACAGGGTTTGGAGACCCAGTACTTC. It translates to CASSARQGLETQYF.

This chain uses TRBV28 with TRBJ1-2, with 8 bases fitting TRBD1. This CDR3 comprises 15 residues. With 8 bases clipped from V and 6 bases from J, the junction kept 14 bases outside the gene matches. Per germline, CDR1 MDHEN and CDR2 SYDVKM. In DNA form, the CDR3 reads TGTGCCAGCGTTACTCAGGGGGCGGTGGGACATGGCTACACCTTC. Translation gives CASVTQGAVGHGYTF.

This chain uses TRBV30 with TRBJ2-2; D might be TRBD1 (6 bases). Trimming left V 0 bases short and J 7 bases short, with 12 bases between. Germline V gives CDR1 GTSNPN, CDR2 SVGIG (reference sequence). This CDR3 has 14 residues. Here the CDR3 DNA reads TGTGCCTGGAGTGTACGCAGGGGTGGCGGGGAGCTGTTTTTT. It yields the protein CAWSVRRGGGELFF.

In regard to this clone: This CDR3 is also generated by other DNA sequences in the sample. V is TRBV19 and J is TRBJ1-2; D is ambiguous. V was pared by 1 base and J by 4 bases, with 7 bases between. Germline CDR1 and CDR2: LNHDA and SQIVND (reference sequence). The CDR3 is made up of 13 amino acids. The CDR3 DNA reads as TGTGCCAGTAGTATAGTGGCAACCTATGGCTACACCTTC. Its protein product is CASSIVATYGYTF. Full variable domain (remainder filled in from reference TRBV19 and TRBJ1-2): DGGITQSPKYLFRKEGQNVTLSCEQNLNHDAMYWYRQDPGQGLRLIYYSQIVNDFQKGDIAEGYSVSREKKESFPLTVTSAQKNPTAFYLCASSIVATYGYTFGSGTRLTVV.

The chain has TRBV7-2 and TRBJ1-1, with D hard to call. Per the germline V gene, CDR1 is SGHTA and CDR2 is FQGNSA. CDR3 length: 14 amino acids. Between the trimmed V and J ends, which lost 3 bases and 4 bases, there was a span of 12 bases. CDR3 bases: TGTGCCAGCAGCTTCGGCCAGGCGGGCACTGAAGCTTTCTTT. It yields the protein CASSFGQAGTEAFF.

V and J are TRBV5-6 and TRBJ2-1; TRBD2 matches at 7 bases. Germline CDR1 SGHDT, CDR2 YYEEEE. This CDR3 is 18 amino acids long. J was trimmed by 7 bases and V by 0 bases; bases with no gene match: 16. The CDR3 here is CASSLVASGSTWTNEQFF. DNA of the CDR3: TGTGCCAGCAGCTTGGTGGCTAGCGGAAGTACATGGACGAATGAGCAGTTCTTC.

This chain connects TRBV27 to TRBJ2-1; D gene unclear. Germline-derived CDR1 and CDR2 are MNHEY and SMNVEV (reference sequence). The CDR3 sequence is 16 residues long. Trimming took 6 bases from V and 0 from J, leaving 15 bases between them. CDR3 sequence reads: CASRPLALVSYNEQFF. The CDR3 DNA is TGTGCCAGCAGACCCCTGGCCCTGGTCTCCTACAATGAGCAGTTCTTC.

The chain couples TRBV18 to TRBJ2-7; unclear D gene. Trimming removed 1 base at V and 4 bases at J, with 8 bases between. This CDR3 is built from 13 residues. CDR1 is KGHSH, CDR2 LQKENI, per germline. The CDR3 region is CASSPQRLYEQYF. The CDR3 DNA reads as TGTGCCAGCTCACCACAACGGCTATACGAGCAGTACTTC.

This rearrangement joins TRBV4-2 to TRBJ2-7; D gene uncertain. The CDR3 length is 14 residues. The V gene lost 1 base and the J gene lost 2 bases, with 9 bases spanning the gap. The germline CDR1 and CDR2 sequences are LGHNA and YNFKEQ. The CDR3 spells CASSQVVGTYEQYF. The CDR3 coding sequence is TGTGCCAGCAGCCAAGTAGTCGGCACCTACGAGCAGTACTTC.

In DNA, the CDR3 is TGCAGCGCCGAACCAGAAAACACCGGGGAGCTGTTTTTT. Its protein product is CSAEPENTGELFF. The gene calls are TRBV29-1 and TRBJ2-2; D remains ambiguous. The V gene's germline CDR1 is SQVTM and CDR2 ANQGSEA. This CDR3 has 13 residues. Trimming removed 7 bases from V and 2 bases from J, with 11 bases in between.

CDR3 amino acids: CASSFRVGEQYF. CDR3 in DNA: TGTGCCAGCAGCTTCAGGGTGGGCGAGCAGTACTTC. The rearrangement uses TRBV5-4 and TRBJ2-7; maybe TRBD1 (5 bases). V was shortened by 2 bases and J by 6 bases, with 9 bases between the two germline ends. The CDR3 extends over 12 amino acids. From germline, CDR1 is SGHNT and CDR2 YYREEE (reference sequence).

The chain recombines TRBV5-1 with TRBJ2-3; 11 bases match TRBD2. The CDR3 extends over 17 amino acids. V gave up 4 bases and J gave up 0 bases; unmatched junction bases: 7. Germline V gives CDR1 SGHRS, CDR2 YFSETQ. CDR3 bases: TGCGCCAGCAGCACCGGGACTAGCGGAGTTAGCACAGATACGCAGTATTTT. It specifies CASSTGTSGVSTDTQYF.

The J gene is TRBJ2-3, the V gene TRBV6-5; D is unclear. CDR3 size: 12 residues. Looked up from germline, CDR1 is MNHEY and CDR2 is SVGAGI. Trimming shortened V by 7 bases and J by 3 bases, and 8 bases separated the two germline ends. CDR3 coding DNA: TGTGCCAGCATTGGGGATACAGATACGCAGTATTTT. Translation gives CASIGDTDTQYF.

This chain uses TRBV6-1 with TRBJ1-2; D uncertain. Germline V gives CDR1 MNHNS, CDR2 SASEGT. With 0 bases removed from V and 2 bases from J, the gap between germline ends came to 7 bases. The CDR3 totals 14 residues. The DNA of the CDR3 is TGTGCCAGCAGTGAAGCTAGGCAGAACTATGGCTACACCTTC. This encodes CASSEARQNYGYTF.

The J gene is TRBJ2-5, the V gene TRBV30, with D perhaps given as TRBD1 or TRBD2 (5 bases each). The V end was cut by 4 bases, the J end by 5 bases, with 14 bases between. CDR3 length: 13 residues. Germline assignment: CDR1 GTSNPN and CDR2 SVGIG (reference sequence). Here the CDR3 DNA reads TGTGCCTGGAACCGCAGGGAGTGGGAGACCCAGTACTTC. As protein: CAWNRREWETQYF.

This sequence joins TRBV6-1 and TRBJ1-4, with 9 bases that match TRBD1. V was clipped by 6 bases and J by 8 bases; unmatched bases: 10. CDR3 size: 15 residues. Germline V gives CDR1 MNHNS, CDR2 SASEGT. This CDR3 reads CASSESGQGYEKLFF. CDR3 sequence (DNA): TGTGCCAGCAGCGAATCGGGACAGGGCTACGAAAAACTGTTTTTT.

This chain uses TRBV5-1 with TRBJ2-7; D remains unclear. The CDR3 runs to 12 residues. With 1 base removed from V and 7 bases from J, the gap between germline ends came to 9 bases. Looked up from germline, CDR1 is SGHRS and CDR2 is YFSETQ. CDR3 in DNA: TGCGCCAGCAGCTTGTACGGCGATGAGCAGTACTTC. Its translation is CASSLYGDEQYF.

This chain links TRBV7-3 with TRBJ2-1, with 14 bases lining up with TRBD2. Germline CDR1 and CDR2: SGHTA and FQGTGA. CDR3 size: 15 residues. V gave up 5 bases and J gave up 6 bases; unmatched junction bases: 3. The CDR3 is CASSLTSGRVNEQFF. The DNA of the CDR3 is TGTGCCAGCAGCCTGACTAGCGGGAGGGTCAATGAGCAGTTCTTC.

This chain uses TRBV9 with TRBJ2-3; the D gene is possibly TRBD1 (6 bases). Germline CDR1 is SGDLS and CDR2 is YYNGEE. The CDR3 length is 15 residues. With 4 bases removed from V and 1 base from J, the gap between germline ends came to 13 bases. Here the CDR3 reads CASSPLRTGTDTQYF. The CDR3 DNA follows: TGTGCCAGCAGCCCCCTCAGGACAGGCACAGATACGCAGTATTTT.

The chain links TRBV19 to TRBJ2-2, with 8 bases identical to TRBD1. CDR1 and CDR2 (germline): LNHDA, SQIVND (reference sequence). This CDR3 comprises 16 residues. J gave up 1 base and V 8 bases, and 9 bases lay outside the gene matches. This CDR3 reads CASARTGGLNTGELFF. In DNA, the CDR3 is TGTGCCAGTGCAAGAACAGGGGGTCTGAACACCGGGGAGCTGTTTTTT. Supplemented by reference TRBV19 and TRBJ2-2, the full variable domain reads DGGITQSPKYLFRKEGQNVTLSCEQNLNHDAMYWYRQDPGQGLRLIYYSQIVNDFQKGDIAEGYSVSREKKESFPLTVTSAQKNPTAFYLCASARTGGLNTGELFFGEGSRLTVL.